The rows below give T cell receptor beta chains drawn from one sample of a study of T cells in Graves' hyperthyroidism and ophthalmopathy. MiXCR was run by TCRdb on the multiplex PCR reads, yielding one entry per CDR3 protein. Of roughly 420,000 distinct CDR3 sequences listed, around 16% are singletons. Sequenced input: blood. The receptors come from a woman in her late teens or twenties with Graves' hyperthyroidism. Each CDR3 is given without its conserved first and last residue.

v_gene,CDR3aa
TRBV28,ASSRTRSSYNEQF
TRBV28,ATTTGTGGYEAF
TRBV19,ASSQGDSWFYEQY
TRBV28,ASSSGLPPGEQY
TRBV18,ASSPRPEGPDEQF
TRBV7-9,ASDPRDQGNTEAF
TRBV20-1,SGFRDRQETQY
TRBV24-1,ATSDRTGGYNEQF
TRBV15,ATSRDLAGNTEAF
TRBV5-1,ASSLSPGTNTEAF
TRBV15,ATSRDDRAAQH
TRBV4-3,ASSQARGWTEAF
TRBV7-9,ASSKHRGDLGNIQY
TRBV18,ASSPQKSPEQLDTEAF
TRBV9,ASSLGVDMNQPQH
TRBV15,ATSRKTGSDQPQH